These 22 T cell receptor beta chains originate from one sample sequenced in a study of immune evolution from preneoplasia to lung adenocarcinoma. Here immunoSEQ multiplex PCR was the method, and the copy in TCRdb shows in-frame clones only, minus some. The table includes about 14,000 clones, approximately 80% detected once. The sample consisted of FFPE minimally invasive lung adenocarcinoma tissue. These receptor sequences come from a person aged 65 to 79 with lung adenocarcinoma.

This sequence joins TRBV2 and TRBJ2-1; 7 positions match TRBD2. V was clipped by 2 bases and J by 15 bases; unmatched bases: 4. The CDR3 spans 11 residues. Looked up from germline, CDR1 is SNHLY and CDR2 is FYNNEI. CDR3 protein: CASSEWGGLFF. The CDR3 nucleotides are TGTGCCAGCAGTGAATGGGGGGGACTGTTCTTC.

This chain links TRBV28 with TRBJ2-3; 8 bases fit TRBD1. CDR1 is MDHEN and CDR2 is SYDVKM in the germline V gene. This CDR3 comprises 17 residues. Unmatched junction bases numbered 13, after V lost 5 bases and J lost 3 bases. This chain's CDR3 is CASSPVDRGVVTDTQYF. The DNA for the CDR3 is TGTGCCAGCAGTCCAGTCGACAGGGGAGTTGTGACAGATACGCAGTATTTT.

The chain joins TRBV28 to TRBJ1-5; D call uncertain. The V gene lost 5 bases and the J gene lost 6 bases, with 8 bases spanning the gap. Germline loops: CDR1 MDHEN, CDR2 SYDVKM. The CDR3 has 12 amino acids. CDR3 sequence reads: CASSPLPQPQHF. CDR3 in DNA: TGTGCCAGCAGTCCATTACCTCAGCCCCAGCATTTT.

This clone was counted a few times. This chain joins TRBV29-1 and TRBJ2-3, with 10 bases that match TRBD1. The CDR3 contains 15 residues. Germline trimming cut 0 bases from V and 2 bases from J; bases unmatched to any gene: 2. Germline lookup yields CDR1 SQVTM and CDR2 ANQGSEA. CDR3 sequence (DNA): TGCAGCGTTGAAGAAGGGACAGGGGTCACAGATACGCAGTATTTT. Encoded protein: CSVEEGTGVTDTQYF.

This rearrangement joins TRBV28 to TRBJ2-7, with 7 bases fitting TRBD1. The germline V gene has CDR1 MDHEN and CDR2 SYDVKM. The J segment lost 6 bases and the V segment lost 3 bases, leaving 11 bases of the junction unmatched. The CDR3 length is 15 residues. This CDR3 reads CASSLQGQIPPEQYF. The CDR3 DNA sequence: TGTGCCAGCAGTTTGCAGGGACAGATACCACCCGAGCAGTACTTC. Based on the CDR3 plus reference TRBV28 and TRBJ2-7, the full variable domain is DVKVTQSSRYLVKRTGEKVFLECVQDMDHENMFWYRQDPGLGLRLIYFSYDVKMKEKGDIPEGYSVSREKKERFSLILESASTNQTSMYLCASSLQGQIPPEQYFGPGTRLTVT.

This clone was counted between two and nine times. The chain uses TRBV30 and TRBJ1-1; TRBD1 is a possible D gene (5 bases). Germline CDR1 and CDR2: GTSNPN and SVGIG (reference sequence). The CDR3 extends over 14 amino acids. The V end lost 0 bases, the J end lost 4 bases, and 12 bases lay between the germline ends. CDR3 sequence (DNA): TGTGCCTGGAGTGTACTCGGGGGAAGCACTGAAGCTTTCTTT. Translation gives CAWSVLGGSTEAFF.

The V and J genes are TRBV7-2 and TRBJ1-2, with unresolved D. Looked up from germline, CDR1 is SGHTA and CDR2 is FQGNSA. The CDR3 contains 11 residues. With 2 bases removed from V and 2 bases from J, the gap between germline ends came to 0 bases. The CDR3 loop reads CASSLNYGYTF. CDR3 nucleotides: TGTGCCAGCAGCTTAAACTATGGCTACACCTTC. Filled out from reference TRBV7-2 and TRBJ1-2, the complete variable domain reads GAGVSQSPSNKVTEKGKDVELRCDPISGHTALYWYRQSLGQGLEFLIYFQGNSAPDKSGLPSDRFSAERTGGSVSTLTIQRTQQEDSAVYLCASSLNYGYTFGSGTRLTVV.

The chain has TRBV7-2 and TRBJ2-7; D remains unclear. The V gene lost 0 bases and the J gene lost 0 bases, with 12 bases spanning the gap. Germline V gene lookup returns CDR1 SGHTA and CDR2 FQGNSA. The CDR3 extends over 16 amino acids. The chain's CDR3 is CASSLASRNPSYEQYF. The CDR3, as DNA: TGTGCCAGCAGCTTAGCCTCGAGGAACCCCTCCTACGAGCAGTACTTC. Full variable domain (remainder filled in from reference TRBV7-2 and TRBJ2-7): GAGVSQSPSNKVTEKGKDVELRCDPISGHTALYWYRQSLGQGLEFLIYFQGNSAPDKSGLPSDRFSAERTGGSVSTLTIQRTQQEDSAVYLCASSLASRNPSYEQYFGPGTRLTVT.

The chain links TRBV13 to TRBJ1-1; D is unresolved. The germline CDR1 and CDR2 sequences are PRHDT and FYEKMQ (reference sequence). This CDR3 has 13 amino acids. With 5 bases removed from V and 7 bases from J, the gap between germline ends came to 14 bases. This CDR3 reads CASSPLADYEAFF. As DNA, the CDR3 is TGTGCCAGCAGCCCCTTGGCTGACTATGAAGCTTTCTTT.

This chain joins TRBV11-2 and TRBJ2-1; TRBD2 matches at 14 bases. The CDR3 length is 18 residues. Looked up from germline, CDR1 is SGHAT and CDR2 is FQNNGV. V gave up 4 bases and J gave up 6 bases; unmatched junction bases: 11. This CDR3 is CASSSGLAGVGYSNEQFF. DNA for the CDR3: TGTGCCAGCAGCTCGGGACTAGCGGGAGTAGGTTACAGCAATGAGCAGTTCTTC.

The chain recombines TRBV11-2 with TRBJ2-7; TRBD1 matches 9 bases. J was trimmed by 2 bases and V by 3 bases; bases with no gene match: 8. The germline CDR1 and CDR2 sequences are SGHAT and FQNNGV. CDR3 size: 16 residues. CDR3: CASSFHPGQGTYEQYF. CDR3 DNA: TGTGCCAGCAGCTTCCACCCGGGACAGGGCACCTACGAGCAGTACTTC.

This clone appeared a single time. This rearrangement joins TRBV18 to TRBJ2-1, with 7 bases aligning to TRBD1. CDR3 length: 17 residues. Germline V lookup: CDR1 KGHSH, CDR2 LQKENI. V was clipped by 1 base and J by 5 bases; unmatched bases: 11. The DNA for the CDR3 is TGTGCCAGCTCACCACTAGGACCGGGACAGCCTAACAATGAGCAGTTCTTC. This codes for CASSPLGPGQPNNEQFF.

The rearrangement links TRBV28 to TRBJ1-5; D may be TRBD1 (6 bases). The germline V and J ends were trimmed by 1 base and 7 bases, with 8 bases remaining between them. Germline lookup yields CDR1 MDHEN and CDR2 SYDVKM. This CDR3 contains 13 residues. For the CDR3, the DNA is TGTGCCAGCAGTTTATTGGGGGGCCAGCCCCAGCATTTT. It encodes CASSLLGGQPQHF.

Details on this clone: The germline gene is not matched at one end of the junction; a read error may be the cause. This rearrangement joins TRBV5-4 to TRBJ1-2; D remains unclear. The CDR3 extends over 13 amino acids. From germline, CDR1 is SGHNT and CDR2 YYREEE (reference sequence). The CDR3 sequence is CVSSLVSSYGYTF. CDR3 bases: TGTGTCAGCAGCTTGGTGTCCTCCTATGGCTACACCTTC.

The V gene is TRBV4-1, the J gene TRBJ2-1; a weak D match, TRBD1 (6 bases). Germline V gives CDR1 MGHRA, CDR2 YSYEKL. The CDR3 covers 18 residues. V was pared by 0 bases and J by 0 bases, with 15 bases between. The CDR3 bases are TGCGCCAGCAGCCAAGATCACAGGGCCCGAAGCTCCTACAATGAGCAGTTCTTC. It translates to CASSQDHRARSSYNEQFF.

This chain uses TRBV9 with TRBJ1-1, with a possible D match to TRBD1 (5 bases). The CDR3 is made up of 13 amino acids. V lost 2 bases to trimming and J lost 4 bases, with 9 bases between them. The V gene's germline CDR1 is SGDLS and CDR2 YYNGEE. CDR3 nucleotides: TGTGCCAGCAGCGTGGCAGGGCCCACTGAAGCTTTCTTT. Its protein is CASSVAGPTEAFF.

The chain recombines TRBV27 with TRBJ2-2; a possible D gene is TRBD2 (5 bases). V lost 4 bases and J lost 5, with 8 bases in between. From germline, CDR1 is MNHEY and CDR2 SMNVEV (reference sequence). The CDR3 has 13 amino acids. The CDR3 sequence is CASSWRGTGELFF. The DNA of the CDR3 is TGTGCCAGCAGTTGGCGAGGGACCGGGGAGCTGTTTTTT.

The V call is TRBV28, the J call TRBJ1-1, with D possibly TRBD1 on 6 matching bases. CDR3 length: 13 residues. Germline V gives CDR1 MDHEN, CDR2 SYDVKM. V dropped 5 bases and J dropped 3 bases, with 10 bases sitting between them. CDR3 in amino acids: CASSITGYTEAFF. CDR3 nucleotide sequence: TGTGCCAGCAGTATTACAGGGTACACTGAAGCTTTCTTT.

The rearrangement links TRBV7-2 to TRBJ2-1, with 12 positions matching TRBD2. J was trimmed by 7 bases and V by 0 bases; bases with no gene match: 4. Germline assignment: CDR1 SGHTA and CDR2 FQGNSA. CDR3 size: 16 residues. The CDR3 region is CASSLAPSGGANEQFF. Written as DNA, the CDR3 is TGTGCCAGCAGCTTAGCCCCTAGCGGGGGGGCGAATGAGCAGTTCTTC.

In its sample, this clone was seen once. The chain joins TRBV6-1 to TRBJ2-7; 7 bases agree with TRBD1. The CDR3 length is 15 residues. Germline V gene lookup returns CDR1 MNHNS and CDR2 SASEGT. Trimming took 4 bases from V and 4 from J; bases not matched to a gene: 10. CDR3 nucleotide sequence: TGTGCCAGCAGTGTTGACAGGGAACCATCTTACGAGCAGTACTTC. This sequence encodes CASSVDREPSYEQYF.

V and J are TRBV10-3 and TRBJ2-5; D is tentatively TRBD1 or TRBD2 (5 bases each). Trimming removed 5 bases from V and 0 bases from J, with 10 bases in between. The CDR3 runs to 14 residues. CDR1 and CDR2 from the germline V gene are ENHRY and SYGVKD. CDR3 protein: CAISFGADQETQYF. In nucleotides, the CDR3 is TGTGCCATCAGTTTCGGGGCGGACCAAGAGACCCAGTACTTC.

This clone has just one count. The chain has TRBV30 and TRBJ1-2; 7 bases line up with TRBD1. The CDR3 has 13 amino acids. Germline trimming cut 2 bases from V and 13 bases from J; bases unmatched to any gene: 13. Germline V lookup: CDR1 GTSNPN, CDR2 SVGIG (reference sequence). CDR3 residues: CAWSRGTAWDSTF. In DNA form, the CDR3 reads TGTGCCTGGAGTAGGGGGACAGCGTGGGATTCCACCTTC.